These T cell receptor beta chains were read from a single sample in a study of cytomegalovirus exposure and HLA in healthy donors. The assay was immunoSEQ multiplex PCR, and TCRdb's table has in-frame clones only and misses some. The table includes approximately 160,000 clones, roughly 80% detected once. Sequenced material: PBMCs. Receptors originate from a woman aged 18-35 years in good health and CMV-seronegative. Each CDR3 is given with its conserved first and last residue. D genes are given only for firm matches. Clone size, where shown, is once, few, many, or a class for clones that have expanded.

TRBJ2-1 | NA | TRBV5-6 | TRBD2 | CASSSRLAVEESAEQFF | TGTGCCAGCAGCTCCCGACTAGCGGTAGAGGAATCGGCTGAGCAGTTCTTC
TRBJ2-3 | NA | TRBV4-3 | TRBD2 | CASSQGPSSGSLTDTQYF | TGCGCCAGCAGCCAAGGTCCCTCTAGCGGGAGTCTGACAGATACGCAGTATTTT
TRBJ2-7 | NA | TRBV10-3 | TRBD1 | CAISETGTGGYEQYF | TGTGCCATCAGTGAAACCGGGACAGGGGGCTACGAGCAGTACTTC
TRBJ2-3 | NA | TRBV5-6 | TRBD2 | CASSLDASGSGYTQYF | TGTGCCAGCAGCTTGGATGCTAGCGGGAGTGGGTATACGCAGTATTTT
TRBJ2-7 | NA | TRBV4-3 | NA | CASSPHSLGYEQYF | TGCGCCAGCAGCCCGCACTCACTAGGTTACGAGCAGTACTTC
TRBJ2-1 | NA | TRBV23-1 | TRBD2 | CASSQPLLAGGYSYNEQFF | TGCGCCAGCAGTCAACCCCTACTAGCGGGAGGTTACTCCTACAATGAGCAGTTCTTC
TRBJ1-3 | NA | TRBV19 | NA | CASRPMGTGNTIYF | TGTGCCAGTAGACCAATGGGCACTGGAAACACCATATATTTT
TRBJ2-3 | few | TRBV6-5 | TRBD1 | CASSSLPGQGSDTQYF | TGTGCCAGCAGTTCCCTCCCGGGACAGGGGTCAGATACGCAGTATTTT
TRBJ2-3 | NA | TRBV21-1 | NA | CASSYAPGGNVTSTDTQYF | TGTGCCAGCAGCTACGCACCGGGAGGTAACGTTACTAGCACAGATACGCAGTATTTT
TRBJ1-2 | NA | TRBV5-1 | NA | CASSPDSNYGYTF | TGCGCCAGCAGCCCCGACAGCAACTATGGCTACACCTTC